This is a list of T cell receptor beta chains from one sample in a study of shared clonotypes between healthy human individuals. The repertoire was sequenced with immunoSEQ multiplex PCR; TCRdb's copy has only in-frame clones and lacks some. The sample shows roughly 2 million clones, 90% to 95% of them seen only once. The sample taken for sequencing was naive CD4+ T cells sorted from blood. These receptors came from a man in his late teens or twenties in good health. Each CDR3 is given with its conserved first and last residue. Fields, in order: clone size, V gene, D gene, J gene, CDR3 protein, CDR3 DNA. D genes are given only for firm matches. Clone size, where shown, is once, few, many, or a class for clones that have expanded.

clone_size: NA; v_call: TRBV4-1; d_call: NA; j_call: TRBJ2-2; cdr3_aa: CATLDYQNTGELFF; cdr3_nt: TGCGCCACCCTGGACTATCAGAACACCGGGGAGCTGTTTTTT
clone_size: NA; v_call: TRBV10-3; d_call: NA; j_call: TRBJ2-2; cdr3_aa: CAISDGNTGELFF; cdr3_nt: TGTGCCATCAGTGATGGGAACACCGGGGAGCTGTTTTTT
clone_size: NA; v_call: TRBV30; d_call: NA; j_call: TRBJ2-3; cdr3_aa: CAWSIKGTDTQYF; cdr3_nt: TGTGCCTGGAGCATTAAGGGGACAGATACGCAGTATTTT
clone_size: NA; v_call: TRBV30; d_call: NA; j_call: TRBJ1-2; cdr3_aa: CACTGTSDLYGYTF; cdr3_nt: TGTGCCTGTACCGGGACCTCGGACCTATATGGCTACACCTTC
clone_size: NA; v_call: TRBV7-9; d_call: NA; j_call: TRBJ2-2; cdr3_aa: CASSLTGLLISTGELFF; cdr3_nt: TGTGCCAGCAGCTTAACCGGACTTCTCATCAGCACCGGGGAGCTGTTTTTT
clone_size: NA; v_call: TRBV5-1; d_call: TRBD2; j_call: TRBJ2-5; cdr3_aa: CASSMERGAETQYF; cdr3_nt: TGCGCCAGCAGCATGGAGCGGGGGGCCGAGACCCAGTACTTC
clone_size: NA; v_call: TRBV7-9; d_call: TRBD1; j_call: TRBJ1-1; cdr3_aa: CASSEGTGGSAFF; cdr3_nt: TGTGCCAGCAGCGAAGGAACAGGGGGCTCGGCTTTCTTT
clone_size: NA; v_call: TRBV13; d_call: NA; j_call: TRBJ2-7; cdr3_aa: CASSSTGSSYEQYF; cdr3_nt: TGTGCCAGCAGTTCCACAGGTAGCTCCTACGAGCAGTACTTC
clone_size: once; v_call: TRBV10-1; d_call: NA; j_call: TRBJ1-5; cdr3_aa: CASSDLGQPQHF; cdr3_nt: TGCGCCAGCAGTGATCTCGGTCAGCCCCAGCATTTT
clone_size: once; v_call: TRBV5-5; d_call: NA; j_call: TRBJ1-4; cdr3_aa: CASSHPSGGSNEKLFF; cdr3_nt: TGTGCCAGCAGCCACCCCTCCGGGGGATCTAATGAAAAACTGTTTTTT